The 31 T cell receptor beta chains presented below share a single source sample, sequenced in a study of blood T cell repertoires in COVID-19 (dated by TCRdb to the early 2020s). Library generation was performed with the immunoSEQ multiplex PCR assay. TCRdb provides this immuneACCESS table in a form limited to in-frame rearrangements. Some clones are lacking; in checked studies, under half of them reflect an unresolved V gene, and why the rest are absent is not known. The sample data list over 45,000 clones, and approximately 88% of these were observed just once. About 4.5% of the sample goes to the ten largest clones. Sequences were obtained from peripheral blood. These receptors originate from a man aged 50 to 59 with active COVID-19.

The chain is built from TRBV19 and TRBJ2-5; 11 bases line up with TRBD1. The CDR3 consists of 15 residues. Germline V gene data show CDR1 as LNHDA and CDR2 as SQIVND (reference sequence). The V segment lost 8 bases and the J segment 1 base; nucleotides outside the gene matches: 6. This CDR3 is CASERGQGVQETQYF. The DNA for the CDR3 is TGTGCCAGTGAAAGGGGACAGGGGGTCCAAGAGACCCAGTACTTC.

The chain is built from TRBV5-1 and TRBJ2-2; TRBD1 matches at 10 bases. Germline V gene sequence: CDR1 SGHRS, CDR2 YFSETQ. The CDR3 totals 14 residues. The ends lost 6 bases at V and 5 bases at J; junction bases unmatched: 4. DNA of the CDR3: TGCGCCAGCAAACTGGGACAGGGGACCGGGGAGCTGTTTTTT. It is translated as CASKLGQGTGELFF.

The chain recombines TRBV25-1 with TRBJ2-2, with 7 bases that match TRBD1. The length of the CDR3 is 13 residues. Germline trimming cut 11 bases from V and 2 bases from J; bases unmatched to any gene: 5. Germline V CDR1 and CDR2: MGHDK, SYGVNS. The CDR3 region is CASRQGNTGELFF. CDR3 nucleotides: TGTGCCTCTAGACAGGGAAACACCGGGGAGCTGTTTTTT.

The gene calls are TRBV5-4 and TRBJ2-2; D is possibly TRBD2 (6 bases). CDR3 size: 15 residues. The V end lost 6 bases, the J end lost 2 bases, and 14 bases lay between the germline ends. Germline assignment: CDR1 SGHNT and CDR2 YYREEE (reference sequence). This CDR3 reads CASKAGGTNTGELFF. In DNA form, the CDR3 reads TGTGCCAGCAAAGCCGGCGGGACTAACACCGGGGAGCTGTTTTTT.

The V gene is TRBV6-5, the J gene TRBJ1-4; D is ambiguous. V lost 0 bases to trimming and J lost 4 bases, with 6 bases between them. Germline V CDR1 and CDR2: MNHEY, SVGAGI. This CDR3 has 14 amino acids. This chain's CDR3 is CASSYSRFNEKLFF. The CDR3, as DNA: TGTGCCAGCAGTTACTCGAGGTTTAATGAAAAACTGTTTTTT.

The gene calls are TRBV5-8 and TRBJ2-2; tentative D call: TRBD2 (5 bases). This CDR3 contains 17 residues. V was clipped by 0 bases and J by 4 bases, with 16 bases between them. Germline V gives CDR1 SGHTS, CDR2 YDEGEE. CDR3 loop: CASSLGRTSQTTGELFF. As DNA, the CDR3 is TGTGCCAGCAGCTTGGGGAGGACTTCTCAAACCACCGGGGAGCTGTTTTTT.

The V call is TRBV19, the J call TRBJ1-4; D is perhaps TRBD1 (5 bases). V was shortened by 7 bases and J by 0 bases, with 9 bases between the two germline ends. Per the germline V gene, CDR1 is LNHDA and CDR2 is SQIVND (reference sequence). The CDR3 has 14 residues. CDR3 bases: TGTGCCAGTAAGGCAGGGACAACTAATGAAAAACTGTTTTTT. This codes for CASKAGTTNEKLFF.

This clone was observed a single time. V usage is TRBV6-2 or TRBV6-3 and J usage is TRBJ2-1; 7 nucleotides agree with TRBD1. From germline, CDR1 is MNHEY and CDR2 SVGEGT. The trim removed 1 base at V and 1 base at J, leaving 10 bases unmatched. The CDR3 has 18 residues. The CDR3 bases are TGTGCCAGCAGTTACTTAACAGGGGCAGGGATATCCTACAATGAGCAGTTCTTC. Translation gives CASSYLTGAGISYNEQFF.

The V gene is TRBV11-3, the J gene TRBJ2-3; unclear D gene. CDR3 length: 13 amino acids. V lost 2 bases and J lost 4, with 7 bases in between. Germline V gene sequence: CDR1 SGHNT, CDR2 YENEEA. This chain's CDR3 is CASSLRVPDTQYF. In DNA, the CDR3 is TGTGCCAGCAGCTTACGAGTCCCAGATACGCAGTATTTT.

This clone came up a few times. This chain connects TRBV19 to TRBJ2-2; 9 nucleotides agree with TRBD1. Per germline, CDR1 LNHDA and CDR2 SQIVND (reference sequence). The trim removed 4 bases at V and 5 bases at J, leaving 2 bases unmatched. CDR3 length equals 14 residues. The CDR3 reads CASSTGTGTGELFF. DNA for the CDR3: TGTGCCAGTAGTACGGGGACAGGGACCGGGGAGCTGTTTTTT.

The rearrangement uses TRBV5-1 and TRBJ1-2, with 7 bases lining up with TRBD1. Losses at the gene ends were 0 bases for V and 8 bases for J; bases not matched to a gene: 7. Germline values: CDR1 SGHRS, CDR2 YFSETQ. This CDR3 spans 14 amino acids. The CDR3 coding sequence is TGCGCCAGCAGCTTGGGGGACAGCGGAGGCGGCTACACCTTC. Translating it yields CASSLGDSGGGYTF.

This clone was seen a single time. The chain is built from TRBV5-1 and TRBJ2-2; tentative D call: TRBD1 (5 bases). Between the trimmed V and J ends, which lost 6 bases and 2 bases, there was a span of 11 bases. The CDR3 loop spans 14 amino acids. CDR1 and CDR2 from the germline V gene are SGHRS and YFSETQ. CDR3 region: CASMRQGNTGELFF. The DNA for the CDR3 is TGCGCCAGCATGCGCCAGGGAAACACCGGGGAGCTGTTTTTT.

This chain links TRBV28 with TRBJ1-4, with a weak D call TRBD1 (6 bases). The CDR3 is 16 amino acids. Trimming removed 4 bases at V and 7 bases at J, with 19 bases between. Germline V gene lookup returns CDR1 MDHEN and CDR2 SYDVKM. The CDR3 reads CASSSRPTGWGEKLFF. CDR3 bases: TGTGCCAGCAGTTCCCGTCCGACAGGCTGGGGTGAAAAACTGTTTTTT. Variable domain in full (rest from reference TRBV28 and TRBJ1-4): DVKVTQSSRYLVKRTGEKVFLECVQDMDHENMFWYRQDPGLGLRLIYFSYDVKMKEKGDIPEGYSVSREKKERFSLILESASTNQTSMYLCASSSRPTGWGEKLFFGSGTQLSVL.

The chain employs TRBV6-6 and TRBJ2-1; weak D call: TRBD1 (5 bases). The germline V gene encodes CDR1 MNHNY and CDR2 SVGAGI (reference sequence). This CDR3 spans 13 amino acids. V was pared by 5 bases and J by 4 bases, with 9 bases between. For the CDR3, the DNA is TGTGCCAGCAGTGTGACAGCTTACAATGAGCAGTTCTTC. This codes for CASSVTAYNEQFF.

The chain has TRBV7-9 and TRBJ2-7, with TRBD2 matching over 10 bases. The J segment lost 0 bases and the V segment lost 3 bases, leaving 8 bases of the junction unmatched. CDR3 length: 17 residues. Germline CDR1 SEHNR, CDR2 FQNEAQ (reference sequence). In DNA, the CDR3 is TGTGCCAGCAGCTTGGTGCTAGCGGGGGCGATCTCCTACGAGCAGTACTTC. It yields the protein CASSLVLAGAISYEQYF.

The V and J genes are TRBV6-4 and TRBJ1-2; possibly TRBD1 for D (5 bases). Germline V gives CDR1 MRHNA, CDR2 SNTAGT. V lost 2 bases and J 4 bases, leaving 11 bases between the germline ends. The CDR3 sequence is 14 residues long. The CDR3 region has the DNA TGTGCCAGCAGTGACCAGGGAGGGCTCTATGGCTACACCTTC. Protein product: CASSDQGGLYGYTF.

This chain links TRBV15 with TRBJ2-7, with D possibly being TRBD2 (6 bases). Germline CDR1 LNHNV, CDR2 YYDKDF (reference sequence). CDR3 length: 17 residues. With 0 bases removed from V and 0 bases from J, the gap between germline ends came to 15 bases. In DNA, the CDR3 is TGTGCCACCAGCAGAGATCGGAGCGCGGGGCTCTCCTACGAGCAGTACTTC. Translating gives CATSRDRSAGLSYEQYF.

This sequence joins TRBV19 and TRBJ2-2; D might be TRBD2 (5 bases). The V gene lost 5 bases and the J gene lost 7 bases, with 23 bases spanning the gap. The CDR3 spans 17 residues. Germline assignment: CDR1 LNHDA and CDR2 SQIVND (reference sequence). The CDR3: CASSPLPISSGIGELFF. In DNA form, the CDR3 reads TGTGCCAGTAGTCCCCTCCCCATCTCCTCGGGGATCGGGGAGCTGTTTTTT. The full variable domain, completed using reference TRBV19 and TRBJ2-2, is DGGITQSPKYLFRKEGQNVTLSCEQNLNHDAMYWYRQDPGQGLRLIYYSQIVNDFQKGDIAEGYSVSREKKESFPLTVTSAQKNPTAFYLCASSPLPISSGIGELFFGEGSRLTVL.

CDR3 coding DNA: TGTGCCACCAGCAGCCGGGACAGGGGTTCCGGCTACACCTTC. This gives the protein CATSSRDRGSGYTF. The V and J genes are TRBV15 and TRBJ1-2, with 10 nucleotides matching TRBD1. With V trimmed by 3 bases and J by 8 bases, 6 bases remained unmatched. The CDR3 runs 14 residues. Germline values: CDR1 LNHNV, CDR2 YYDKDF (reference sequence).

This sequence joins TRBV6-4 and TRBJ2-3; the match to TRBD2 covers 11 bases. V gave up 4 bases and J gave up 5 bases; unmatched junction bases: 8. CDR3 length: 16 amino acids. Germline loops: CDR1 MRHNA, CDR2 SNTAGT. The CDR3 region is CASSALPGLAGDTQYF. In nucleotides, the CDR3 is TGTGCCAGCAGTGCCCTCCCCGGACTAGCGGGAGATACGCAGTATTTT.

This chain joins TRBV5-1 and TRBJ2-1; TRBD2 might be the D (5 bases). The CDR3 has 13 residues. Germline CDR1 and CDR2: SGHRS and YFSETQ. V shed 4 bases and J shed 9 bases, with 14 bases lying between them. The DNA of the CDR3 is TGCGCCAGCAGCGTTAATAGCGAGGGTGAGCAGTTCTTC. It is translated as CASSVNSEGEQFF.

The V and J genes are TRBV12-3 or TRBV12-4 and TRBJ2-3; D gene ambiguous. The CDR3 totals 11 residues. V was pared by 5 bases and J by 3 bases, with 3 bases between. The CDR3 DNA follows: TGTGCCAGCAGTCGTACAGATACGCAGTATTTT. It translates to CASSRTDTQYF.

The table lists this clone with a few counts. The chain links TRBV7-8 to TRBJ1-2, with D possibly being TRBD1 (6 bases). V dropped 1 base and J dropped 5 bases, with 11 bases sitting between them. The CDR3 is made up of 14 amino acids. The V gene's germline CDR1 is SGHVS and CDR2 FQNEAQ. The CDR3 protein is CASSLDRTAYGYTF. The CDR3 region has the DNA TGTGCCAGCAGCTTAGATCGGACAGCGTATGGCTACACCTTC.

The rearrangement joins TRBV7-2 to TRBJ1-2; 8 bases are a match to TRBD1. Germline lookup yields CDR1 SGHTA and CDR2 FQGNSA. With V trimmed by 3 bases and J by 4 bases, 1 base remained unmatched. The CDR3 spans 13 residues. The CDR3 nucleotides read TGTGCCAGCAGCTTGGGACAGGTCTATGGCTACACCTTC. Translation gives CASSLGQVYGYTF.

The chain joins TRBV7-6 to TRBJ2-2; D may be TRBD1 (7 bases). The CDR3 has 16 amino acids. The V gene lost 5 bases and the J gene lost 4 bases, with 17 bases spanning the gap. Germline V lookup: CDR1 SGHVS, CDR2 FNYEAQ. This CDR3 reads CASSPRGVTSTGELFF. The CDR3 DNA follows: TGTGCCAGCAGCCCCAGGGGGGTTACTTCCACCGGGGAGCTGTTTTTT.

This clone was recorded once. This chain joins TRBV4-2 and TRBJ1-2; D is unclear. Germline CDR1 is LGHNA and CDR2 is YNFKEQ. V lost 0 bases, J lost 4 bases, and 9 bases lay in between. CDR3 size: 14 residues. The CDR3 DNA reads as TGTGCCAGCAGCCAAGAAGCAGGAACCTATGGCTACACCTTC. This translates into CASSQEAGTYGYTF.

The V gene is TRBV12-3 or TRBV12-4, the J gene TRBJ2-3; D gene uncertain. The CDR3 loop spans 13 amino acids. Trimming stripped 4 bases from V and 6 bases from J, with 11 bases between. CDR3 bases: TGTGCCAGCAGTTCCCCCCTCGGTGATACGCAGTATTTT. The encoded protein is CASSSPLGDTQYF.

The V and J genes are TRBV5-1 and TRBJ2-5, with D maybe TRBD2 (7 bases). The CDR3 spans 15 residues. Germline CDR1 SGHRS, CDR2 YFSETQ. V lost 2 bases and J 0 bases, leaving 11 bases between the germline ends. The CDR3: CASSLGGGYQETQYF. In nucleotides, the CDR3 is TGCGCCAGCAGCTTAGGCGGGGGCTACCAAGAGACCCAGTACTTC.

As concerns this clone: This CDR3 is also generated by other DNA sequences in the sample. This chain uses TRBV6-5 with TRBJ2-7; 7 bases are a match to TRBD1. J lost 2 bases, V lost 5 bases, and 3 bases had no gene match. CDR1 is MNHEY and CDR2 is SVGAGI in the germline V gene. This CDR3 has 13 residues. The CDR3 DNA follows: TGTGCCAGCAGTCCAGGGACAGCCTACGAGCAGTACTTC. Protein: CASSPGTAYEQYF.

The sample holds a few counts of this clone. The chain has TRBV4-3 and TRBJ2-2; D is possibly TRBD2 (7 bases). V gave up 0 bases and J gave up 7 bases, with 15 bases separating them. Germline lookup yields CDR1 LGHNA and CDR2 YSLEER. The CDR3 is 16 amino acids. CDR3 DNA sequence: TGCGCCAGCAGCCAAGATCGGAGGGGGGGTATCGGGGAGCTGTTTTTT. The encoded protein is CASSQDRRGGIGELFF.

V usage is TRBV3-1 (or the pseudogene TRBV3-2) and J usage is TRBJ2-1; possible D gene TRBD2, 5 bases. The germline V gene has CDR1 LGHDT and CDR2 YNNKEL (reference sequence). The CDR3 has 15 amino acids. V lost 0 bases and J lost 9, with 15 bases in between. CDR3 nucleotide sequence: TGTGCCAGCAGCCAAGAATGGACTCGGCGCGCTGAGCAGTTCTTC. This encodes CASSQEWTRRAEQFF.